This TCR beta chain appears in the sequencing data of a study of T cells after posttransplantation cyclophosphamide. The table lists this clone with many counts. Antigen unknown. On the day of bone marrow donation, the related graft donor provided peripheral blood. Using immunoSEQ multiplex PCR, the repertoire was profiled, and TCRdb retains in-frame clones only, with some absent. Observed in the sample are about 39,000 clones, none of them singletons. Broader study findings: After PTCy, TRB diversity resembled that of CNI/methotrexate controls. Blood and skin or GI T cell repertoires showed limited TRB overlap. Later blood repertoires were often dominated by clones from the donor CD8+ memory compartment.

CDR1 is MNHNS and CDR2 is SASEGT in the germline V gene. The CDR3 sequence is 15 residues long. V dropped 3 bases and J dropped 2; count of bases not matched to a gene: 2. The sequence came from a woman in her forties or fifties in good health and a related stem cell transplant donor. Specimen: PBMCs. The V and J genes are TRBV6-1 and TRBJ1-4; TRBD1 agrees at 8 bases. CDR3 DNA: TGTGCCAGCAGTGAGAGGACAGGGACTAATGAAAAACTGTTTTTT. Its protein is CASSERTGTNEKLFF.